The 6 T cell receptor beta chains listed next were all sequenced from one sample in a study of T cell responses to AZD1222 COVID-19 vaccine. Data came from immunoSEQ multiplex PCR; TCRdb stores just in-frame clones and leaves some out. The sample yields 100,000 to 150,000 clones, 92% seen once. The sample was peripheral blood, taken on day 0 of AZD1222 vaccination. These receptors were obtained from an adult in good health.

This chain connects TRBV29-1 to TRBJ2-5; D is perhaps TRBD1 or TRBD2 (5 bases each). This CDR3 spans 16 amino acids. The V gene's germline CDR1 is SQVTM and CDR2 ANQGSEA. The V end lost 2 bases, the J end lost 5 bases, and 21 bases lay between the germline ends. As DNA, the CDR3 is TGCAGCGTTGAATTCCCATGGGGCCCCGGGGAGGAGACCCAGTACTTC. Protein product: CSVEFPWGPGEETQYF.

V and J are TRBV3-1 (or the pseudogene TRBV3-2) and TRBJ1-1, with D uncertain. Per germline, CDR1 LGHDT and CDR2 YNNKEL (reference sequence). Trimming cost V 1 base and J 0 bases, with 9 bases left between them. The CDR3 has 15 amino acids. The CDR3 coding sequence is TGTGCCAGCAGCCAAGGGTCAGAAATGAACACTGAAGCTTTCTTT. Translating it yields CASSQGSEMNTEAFF.

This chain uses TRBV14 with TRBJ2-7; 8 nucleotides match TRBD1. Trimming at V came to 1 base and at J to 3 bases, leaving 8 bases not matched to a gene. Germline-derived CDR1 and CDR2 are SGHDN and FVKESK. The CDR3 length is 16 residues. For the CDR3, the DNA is TGTGCCAGCAGCCAAGGGAGTGCAGGGGGCTACTACGAGCAGTACTTC. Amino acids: CASSQGSAGGYYEQYF.

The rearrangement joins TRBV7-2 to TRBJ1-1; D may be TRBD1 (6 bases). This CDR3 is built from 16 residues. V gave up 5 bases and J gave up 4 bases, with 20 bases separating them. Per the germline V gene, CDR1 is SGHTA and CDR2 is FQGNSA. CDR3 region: CASSPAPAGVGTEAFF. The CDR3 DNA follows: TGTGCCAGCAGCCCCGCCCCTGCAGGGGTAGGCACTGAAGCTTTCTTT.

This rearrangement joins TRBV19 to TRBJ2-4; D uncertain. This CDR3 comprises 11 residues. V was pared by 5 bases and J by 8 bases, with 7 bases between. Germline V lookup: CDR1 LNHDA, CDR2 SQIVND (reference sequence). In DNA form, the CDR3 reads TGTGCCAGTAGTTTGGGATACATTCAGTACTTC. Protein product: CASSLGYIQYF.

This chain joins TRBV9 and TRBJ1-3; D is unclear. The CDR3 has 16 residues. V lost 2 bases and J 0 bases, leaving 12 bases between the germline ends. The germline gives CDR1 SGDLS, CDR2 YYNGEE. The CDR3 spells CASSVFGSSSGNTIYF. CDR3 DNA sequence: TGTGCCAGCAGCGTTTTCGGCTCCAGCTCTGGAAACACCATATATTTT.